These T cell receptor beta chains were read from a single sample in a study of Tregs in tolerant kidney transplant recipients. The protocol was immunoSEQ multiplex PCR, while the TCRdb copy is restricted to in-frame clones and leaves out a portion. The repertoire has tens of thousands of clones, 93% of them found once; the top ten carry around 1.6%. This specimen consisted of CD4+ T cells from blood (PBMCs), obtained 12 months after the transplant. These receptors came from a human patient who received a combined kidney and bone marrow transplant. Some T cells may possibly be graft donor cells. Both conserved end residues are part of each CDR3. Each record gives: J gene, D gene, clone size, V gene, CDR3 protein, CDR3 DNA. D genes are given only for firm matches. Clone size is not always given. Where it is, it says once, few, many or a class for expanded clones.

TRBJ2-1	TRBD2	NA	TRBV5-4	CATTSGARYNEQFF	TGTGCCACCACTAGCGGGGCCAGATACAATGAGCAGTTCTTC
TRBJ1-3	TRBD1	NA	TRBV18	CASSDRDSYTIYF	TGTGCCAGCTCAGACCGGGACAGTTACACCATATATTTT
TRBJ2-7	NA	NA	TRBV5-5	CASSMTGTYEQYF	TGTGCCAGCAGCATGACAGGTACCTACGAGCAGTACTTC
TRBJ2-6	NA	NA	TRBV27	CASSLFPQTVTSGANVLTF	TGTGCCAGCAGTTTATTCCCACAGACCGTCACATCTGGGGCCAACGTCCTGACTTTC
TRBJ1-5	NA	NA	TRBV15	CATSSRGIYSNQPQHF	TGTGCCACCAGCAGCAGGGGAATCTATAGCAATCAGCCCCAGCATTTT
TRBJ2-1	TRBD1	NA	TRBV4-1	CASSQGPGTGDEEQFF	TGCGCCAGCAGCCAAGGTCCCGGGACAGGGGATGAGGAGCAGTTCTTC
TRBJ1-1	TRBD1	NA	TRBV12-5	CASDIGGANTEAFF	TGTGCTAGCGATATAGGGGGCGCGAACACTGAAGCTTTCTTT
TRBJ2-7	TRBD1	NA	TRBV4-3	CASSQARQGLDEQYF	TGCGCCAGCAGCCAAGCGAGACAGGGCCTGGACGAGCAGTACTTC
TRBJ2-7	TRBD2	once	TRBV7-8	CASSLAGLAGVSSYEQYF	TGTGCCAGCAGCCTAGCGGGACTAGCGGGGGTAAGCTCCTACGAGCAGTACTTC
TRBJ2-3	NA	NA	TRBV28	CASSITLRGGTDTQYF	TGTGCCAGCAGCATCACCCTCAGGGGTGGAACAGATACGCAGTATTTT
TRBJ2-7	NA	once	TRBV9	CASSVRDFHTYEQYF	TGTGCCAGCAGCGTCCGGGACTTTCATACCTACGAGCAGTACTTC
TRBJ1-6	NA	NA	TRBV7-6	CASSFNRAESNSPLHF	TGTGCCAGCAGCTTCAACAGGGCGGAGAGTAATTCACCCCTCCACTTT
TRBJ2-7	TRBD1	once	TRBV4-3	CASSQDVRGPGEQYF	TGCGCCAGCAGCCAAGATGTGAGGGGGCCGGGTGAGCAGTACTTC
TRBJ1-3	NA	NA	TRBV11-2	CASSVYRVGLSGNTIYF	TGTGCCAGCAGCGTATACAGGGTTGGCCTCTCTGGAAACACCATATATTTT
TRBJ1-2	TRBD1	NA	TRBV6-4	CASRAGTGVGYTF	TGTGCCAGCAGAGCCGGGACAGGCGTAGGCTACACCTTC
TRBJ1-2	NA	NA	TRBV6-6	CASSPPGVRNYGYTF	TGTGCCAGCAGCCCTCCCGGGGTACGGAACTATGGCTACACCTTC
TRBJ2-7	NA	NA	TRBV7-2	CASSLTGQPYEQYF	TGTGCCAGCAGCTTAACCGGACAACCCTACGAGCAGTACTTC
TRBJ2-3	TRBD1	NA	TRBV5-1	CASTHVRQGATDTQYF	TGCGCCAGCACCCATGTCAGACAGGGGGCCACAGATACGCAGTATTTT
TRBJ1-2	NA	NA	TRBV6-5	CASSATRDYGYTF	TGTGCCAGCAGCGCCACTAGGGACTATGGCTACACCTTC
TRBJ1-2	TRBD1	NA	TRBV10-3	CAIRRGSNYGYTF	TGTGCCATCCGCAGGGGGTCTAACTATGGCTACACCTTC
TRBJ2-6	TRBD1	NA	TRBV27	CASSLGDRAGANVLTF	TGTGCCAGCAGTTTAGGGGACAGGGCTGGGGCCAACGTCCTGACTTTC
TRBJ1-5	TRBD1	NA	TRBV18	CASSVQGAQQPQHF	TGTGCCAGCTCAGTACAGGGGGCCCAACAGCCCCAGCATTTT
TRBJ1-2	NA	NA	TRBV5-1	CASSLRWGTASSYTF	TGCGCCAGCAGCTTGCGTTGGGGCACTGCGTCGAGCTACACCTTC
TRBJ2-3	TRBD2	NA	TRBV9	CASSVELAGGQDTQYF	TGTGCCAGCAGCGTAGAGTTAGCGGGGGGGCAAGATACGCAGTATTTT
TRBJ1-5	NA	NA	TRBV30	CAWSVRRADQPQHF	TGTGCCTGGAGTGTACGGAGGGCAGATCAGCCCCAGCATTTT
TRBJ2-1	TRBD2	NA	TRBV7-3	CASSSGTTYNEQFF	TGTGCCAGCAGCTCCGGGACTACCTACAATGAGCAGTTCTTC
TRBJ2-3	NA	NA	TRBV7-9	CAIRAGFTDTQYF	TGTGCCATCAGGGCAGGTTTCACAGATACGCAGTATTTT
TRBJ1-1	NA	NA	TRBV6-5	CASRRARVNTEAFF	TGTGCCAGCCGACGGGCCAGGGTGAACACTGAAGCTTTCTTT
TRBJ2-3	TRBD2	NA	TRBV23-1	CASSQSRGLAGGSSSTDTQYF	TGCGCCAGCAGTCAATCGAGGGGACTAGCGGGAGGGTCCTCTAGCACAGATACGCAGTATTTT
TRBJ2-3	TRBD2	NA	TRBV10-3	CAISESSGRNTQYF	TGTGCCATCAGTGAATCTAGCGGGAGGAATACGCAGTATTTT
TRBJ2-5	TRBD1	NA	TRBV6-1	CASGLGGQGETQYF	TGTGCCAGCGGTCTAGGGGGACAGGGTGAGACCCAGTACTTC
TRBJ1-6	TRBD1	NA	TRBV7-8	CASSLGQGSSPLHF	TGTGCCAGCAGCCTGGGACAGGGGAGTTCACCCCTCCACTTT
TRBJ2-1	TRBD2	NA	TRBV9	CASSVGLAGGNNEQFF	TGTGCCAGCAGCGTAGGCCTAGCGGGGGGCAACAATGAGCAGTTCTTC
TRBJ2-4	TRBD2	NA	TRBV4-3	CASSQDAPLAGGPSAKNIQYF	TGCGCCAGCAGCCAAGATGCTCCCCTAGCGGGAGGGCCGTCGGCCAAAAACATTCAGTACTTC
TRBJ2-1	NA	once	TRBV29-1	CSVGQANEQFF	TGCAGCGTTGGTCAGGCTAATGAGCAGTTCTTC
TRBJ2-1	NA	NA	TRBV7-9	CASSLEQEQFF	TGTGCCAGCAGCTTAGAGCAAGAGCAGTTCTTC
TRBJ2-7	NA	NA	TRBV4-2	CASSVLLSSDEQYF	TGTGCCAGCAGCGTCCTCTTATCCTCCGACGAGCAGTACTTC
TRBJ2-5	TRBD2	NA	TRBV28	CASSLSGRRAAGVRETQYF	TGTGCCAGCAGTTTATCCGGGAGGCGGGCAGCGGGGGTAAGAGAGACCCAGTACTTC
TRBJ1-2	TRBD1	NA	TRBV29-1	CSVGRPTGSRSGYTF	TGCAGCGTTGGCCGCCCGACAGGGTCGAGGTCTGGCTACACCTTC
TRBJ1-4	NA	once	TRBV28	CASSLERPEKLFF	TGTGCCAGCAGTTTAGAGAGGCCCGAAAAACTGTTTTTT
TRBJ2-5	TRBD2	NA	TRBV7-2	CASSSSGVGGTQYF	TGTGCCAGCAGCTCTAGCGGGGTGGGGGGGACCCAGTACTTC
TRBJ2-2	TRBD2	NA	TRBV7-3	CASSLRPGLAGGVYTGELFF	TGTGCCAGCAGCTTAAGACCGGGACTAGCGGGAGGAGTATACACCGGGGAGCTGTTTTTT
TRBJ2-7	NA	NA	TRBV15	CATSLLGQGVDEQYF	TGTGCCACCAGCCTCCTCGGGCAAGGGGTGGACGAGCAGTACTTC
TRBJ2-4	TRBD2	NA	TRBV7-9	CASSLSSGGQVNIQYF	TGTGCCAGCAGCTTGTCTAGCGGGGGGCAGGTGAACATTCAGTACTTC
TRBJ1-1	NA	NA	TRBV9	CASSVAPMNTEAFF	TGTGCCAGCAGCGTAGCCCCCATGAACACTGAAGCTTTCTTT
TRBJ2-6	NA	once	TRBV11-2	CASSLKSLKELSGANVLTF	TGTGCCAGCAGCTTAAAGAGCTTGAAGGAGCTCTCTGGGGCCAACGTCCTGACTTTC
TRBJ1-2	NA	NA	TRBV7-2	CASSLDFRVYGYTF	TGTGCCAGCAGCTTAGATTTTAGAGTCTATGGCTACACCTTC
TRBJ2-7	TRBD1	NA	TRBV19	CASSSDRESEQYF	TGTGCCAGTAGTAGCGACAGGGAATCCGAGCAGTACTTC
TRBJ2-7	TRBD1	NA	TRBV6-4	CASPRWDRGYEQYF	TGTGCCAGCCCCCGCTGGGACAGGGGCTACGAGCAGTACTTC
TRBJ2-1	TRBD2	NA	TRBV7-2	CASSSKLAGRYNEQFF	TGTGCCAGCAGCTCGAAACTAGCGGGTAGATACAATGAGCAGTTCTTC
TRBJ1-1	NA	NA	TRBV21-1	CASSLRDRADTEAFF	TGTGCCAGCAGCCTAAGGGACAGGGCGGACACTGAAGCTTTCTTT
TRBJ1-4	TRBD1	few	TRBV6-1	CASGDRGQANEKLFF	TGTGCCAGCGGCGACAGGGGGCAAGCTAATGAAAAACTGTTTTTT
TRBJ1-4	TRBD1	few	TRBV6-6	CASRPGQENEKLFF	TGTGCCAGCAGGCCGGGACAGGAGAATGAAAAACTGTTTTTT
TRBJ1-1	TRBD1	NA	TRBV11-2	CASSGWTGGNTEAFF	TGTGCCAGCAGTGGGTGGACAGGGGGGAACACTGAAGCTTTCTTT
TRBJ2-3	TRBD2	NA	TRBV7-2	CASSPGLAGVDTQYF	TGTGCCAGCAGCCCGGGACTAGCGGGAGTAGATACGCAGTATTTT
TRBJ2-7	TRBD1	NA	TRBV29-1	CSVIQGAPYEQYF	TGCAGCGTGATTCAGGGGGCTCCCTACGAGCAGTACTTC
TRBJ2-3	TRBD2	once	TRBV5-1	CASSVGGGSDTQYF	TGCGCCAGCAGCGTCGGGGGGGGATCAGATACGCAGTATTTT
TRBJ2-3	TRBD2	NA	TRBV11-3	CASIQNSGSTTDTQYF	TGTGCCAGCATCCAAAATAGCGGGAGTACGACAGATACGCAGTATTTT
TRBJ2-2	NA	NA	TRBV19	CASSIVEEIAEWTGELFF	TGTGCCAGTAGTATAGTCGAGGAGATAGCTGAGTGGACCGGGGAGCTGTTTTTT